This is a list of T cell receptor beta chains from one sample in a study of breast tumors, draining lymph nodes, adjacent tissues. One entry per CDR3 protein, called by TCRdb with MiXCR from the multiplex PCR reads. The table lists about 230,000 distinct CDR3 sequences, about a third of them singletons. Material: axillary lymph node tissue. Source of these receptors: a female donor with breast cancer. Some clones in this sample may be carry-over from other donors' samples. CDR3s include the opening cysteine and the closing phenylalanine or tryptophan. D genes are given only for firm matches. Some rows mark clone size as missing; the rest say once, few, many or name a class of expanded clone.

clone_size j_call v_call d_call cdr3_aa cdr3_nt
NA TRBJ2-7 TRBV27 TRBD2 CASSSLAADSYEQYF TGTGCCAGCAGTTCCCTAGCGGCTGACTCCTACGAGCAGTACTTC
many TRBJ1-5 TRBV7-8 TRBD1 CASSFSGTGNIHSNQPQHF TGTGCCAGCAGCTTTTCCGGGACAGGGAACATCCATAGCAATCAGCCCCAGCATTTT
many TRBJ1-5 TRBV5-1 NA CASSPGDHQPQHF TGCGCCAGCAGCCCAGGGGATCATCAGCCCCAGCATTTT
NA TRBJ2-5 TRBV7-7 TRBD1 CASSLRRRDRDETQYF TGTGCTAGCAGCTTGCGGCGGCGGGACAGGGACGAGACCCAGTACTTC
many TRBJ1-5 TRBV6-1 NA CASSGDGLSNQPQHF TGTGCCAGCAGTGGGGACGGACTTAGCAATCAGCCCCAGCATTTT
many TRBJ2-1 TRBV7-2 NA CASSLTGLASHNEQFF TGTGCCAGCAGCTTGACGGGGCTAGCCTCCCACAATGAGCAGTTCTTC
many TRBJ2-3 TRBV20-1 TRBD2 CSARGTSRFPTDTQYF TGCAGTGCTAGGGGGACTAGTCGTTTTCCAACAGATACGCAGTATTTT
many TRBJ2-4 TRBV2 TRBD1 CASSGDRDNIQYF TGTGCCAGCAGCGGGGACAGGGACAACATTCAGTACTTC
once TRBJ2-2 TRBV4-2 TRBD2 CASSQPGGANTGELFF TGTGCCAGCAGCCAACCGGGAGGGGCGAACACCGGGGAGCTGTTTTTT
many TRBJ2-1 TRBV6-5 TRBD1 CASSSDRGGKIEQFF TGTGCCAGCAGTTCGGACAGGGGGGGGAAAATAGAGCAGTTCTTC
many TRBJ1-2 TRBV20-1 NA CSARSTRQDRGYTF TGCAGTGCTAGATCGACAAGACAGGATCGTGGCTACACCTTC
many TRBJ2-7 TRBV7-9 NA CASSNTGYSPSEQYF TGTGCCAGCAGCAATACAGGGTATAGCCCCTCCGAGCAGTACTTC
many TRBJ2-7 TRBV19 NA CASSIGAAGHSYEQYF TGTGCCAGTAGTATAGGGGCGGCGGGGCACTCCTACGAGCAGTACTTC
few TRBJ1-1 TRBV19 NA CASDDYTEAFF TGTGCCAGTGACGATTACACTGAAGCTTTCTTT
NA TRBJ2-5 TRBV6-2/TRBV6-3 NA CASSYPGTAEETQYF TGTGCCAGCAGTTACCCAGGGACTGCTGAAGAGACCCAGTACTTC
few TRBJ2-1 TRBV6-5 TRBD2 CASSPWTSGKKNEQFF TGTGCCAGCAGTCCCTGGACTAGCGGGAAGAAGAATGAGCAGTTCTTC
few TRBJ2-5 TRBV6-1 NA CASSQRGGTGRRETQYF TGTGCCAGCAGTCAACGGGGGGGGACAGGGCGGCGGGAGACCCAGTACTTC
NA TRBJ2-1 TRBV10-1 NA CASSDGEGDYNEQFF TGCGCCAGCAGTGACGGAGAGGGCGACTACAATGAGCAGTTCTTC
once TRBJ2-1 TRBV7-9 TRBD2 CASSQGLAGAYNEQFF TGTGCCAGCTCCCAGGGATTGGCGGGGGCCTACAATGAGCAGTTCTTC
many TRBJ2-2 TRBV12-3/TRBV12-4 NA CASSPFPSGELFF TGTGCCAGCAGCCCCTTCCCGTCAGGGGAGCTGTTTTTT
many TRBJ2-1 TRBV10-3 NA CAISELEQSYNEQFF TGTGCCATCAGTGAATTGGAACAATCCTACAATGAGCAGTTCTTC
many TRBJ1-5 TRBV7-6 NA CASSFSCNNSNQPQHF TGTGCCAGCAGTTTCTCGTGTAACAATAGCAATCAGCCCCAGCATTTT
many TRBJ2-5 TRBV9 NA CASSVGARQETQYF TGTGCCAGCAGCGTAGGCGCCAGACAAGAGACCCAGTACTTC
many TRBJ2-3 TRBV7-9 TRBD2 CASSPLLAGGYTDTQYF TGTGCCAGCAGCCCGCTCCTAGCGGGGGGCTACACAGATACGCAGTATTTT
many TRBJ2-1 TRBV6-2/TRBV6-3 NA CASSRTLQGDEQFF TGTGCCAGCAGCCGTACCCTACAGGGTGATGAGCAGTTCTTC
many TRBJ1-4 TRBV20-1 NA CSAPERSGKLFF TGCAGTGCTCCGGAGAGATCAGGAAAACTGTTTTTT
many TRBJ2-5 TRBV20-1 NA CSARDNALMRETQYF TGCAGTGCTAGAGATAATGCATTGATGCGGGAGACCCAGTACTTC
many TRBJ2-2 TRBV7-2 TRBD2 CASSLFGTSVTGELFF TGTGCCAGCAGCTTATTTGGGACTAGTGTCACCGGGGAGCTGTTTTTT
many TRBJ2-7 TRBV7-9 TRBD2 CASSLVLAELSSYEQYF TGTGCCAGCAGCTTAGTACTAGCGGAACTCTCTTCCTACGAGCAGTACTTC
once TRBJ2-2 TRBV5-1 NA CASSSSRVLGNTAELFF TGCGCCAGCAGCTCAAGCAGGGTCTTGGGAAACACCGCGGAGCTGTTTTTT
many TRBJ2-7 TRBV29-1 TRBD2 CSVAGLAGAYEQYF TGCAGCGTTGCGGGACTAGCGGGGGCCTACGAGCAGTACTTC
many TRBJ2-3 TRBV4-2 NA CASSQAVLGTDTQYF TGTGCCAGCAGCCAAGCGGTTCTGGGGACAGATACGCAGTATTTT
NA TRBJ2-2 TRBV9 NA CASSDQAVVAGELFF TGTGCCAGCAGCGACCAAGCCGTCGTGGCCGGGGAGCTGTTTTTT
many TRBJ2-2 TRBV12-3/TRBV12-4 TRBD2 CASTFSGRSTGELFF TGTGCCAGCACCTTTAGCGGGAGAAGCACCGGGGAGCTGTTTTTT